These T cell receptor beta chains were read from a single sample in a study of cytomegalovirus exposure and HLA in healthy donors. Some clones are missing from TCRdb's copy, which holds only in-frame ones; the method was immunoSEQ multiplex PCR. The sample includes 120,000 or so clones, approximately 74% seen only once; the top ten take 4%. The material sequenced was PBMCs. These receptors all come from a middle-aged man in good health and CMV-seropositive. Both conserved end residues are part of each CDR3. Fields, in order: J gene, clone size, D gene, V gene, CDR3 protein, CDR3 DNA. D genes are given only for firm matches. The listing skips clone size in some rows; elsewhere it reads once, few, many or a size class.

J gene: TRBJ2-5
clone size: -
D gene: TRBD1
V gene: TRBV10-3
CDR3 protein: CAIRREGGGETQYF
CDR3 DNA: TGTGCCATCAGAAGAGAAGGGGGCGGGGAGACCCAGTACTTC

J gene: TRBJ2-7
clone size: -
D gene: -
V gene: TRBV6-6
CDR3 protein: CASNTIQGNEQYF
CDR3 DNA: TGTGCCAGCAATACCATCCAGGGGAACGAGCAGTACTTC

J gene: TRBJ2-1
clone size: -
D gene: TRBD2
V gene: TRBV7-2
CDR3 protein: CASSPGRGTSGTYNEQFF
CDR3 DNA: TGTGCCAGCAGCCCGGGACGAGGGACTAGCGGTACGTACAATGAGCAGTTCTTC

J gene: TRBJ2-3
clone size: -
D gene: TRBD2
V gene: TRBV27
CDR3 protein: CASSLLAGEGDTQYF
CDR3 DNA: TGTGCCAGCAGTTTGCTAGCGGGGGAGGGGGATACGCAGTATTTT

J gene: TRBJ1-2
clone size: -
D gene: -
V gene: TRBV6-1
CDR3 protein: CASSEGRHPASAF
CDR3 DNA: TGTGCCAGCAGTGAAGGTAGACATCCAGCCTCCGCCTTC

J gene: TRBJ1-1
clone size: -
D gene: TRBD1
V gene: TRBV7-2
CDR3 protein: CASSIRTGMNTEAFF
CDR3 DNA: TGTGCCAGCAGCATCAGGACAGGGATGAACACTGAAGCTTTCTTT

J gene: TRBJ1-3
clone size: -
D gene: -
V gene: TRBV5-1
CDR3 protein: CASSLSLYSGNTIYF
CDR3 DNA: TGCGCCAGCAGCTTGTCTTTATACTCTGGAAACACCATATATTTT

J gene: TRBJ2-7
clone size: few
D gene: TRBD1
V gene: TRBV14
CDR3 protein: CASSQNFGTGGFAQYF
CDR3 DNA: TGTGCCAGCAGCCAAAATTTCGGGACAGGGGGTTTTGCACAGTACTTC

J gene: TRBJ2-2
clone size: -
D gene: TRBD1
V gene: TRBV19
CDR3 protein: CASSRGTGRGGELFF
CDR3 DNA: TGTGCCAGTAGTAGAGGGACAGGGCGAGGCGGGGAGCTGTTTTTT

J gene: TRBJ2-5
clone size: few
D gene: -
V gene: TRBV11-1
CDR3 protein: CASSLGWTSQGTQYF
CDR3 DNA: TGTGCCAGCAGCTTAGGGTGGACGTCACAGGGGACCCAGTACTTC

J gene: TRBJ1-5
clone size: -
D gene: -
V gene: TRBV19
CDR3 protein: CASNTPPERGQPQHF
CDR3 DNA: TGTGCCAGTAATACCCCCCCCGAGAGAGGTCAGCCCCAGCATTTT

J gene: TRBJ1-3
clone size: -
D gene: -
V gene: TRBV29-1
CDR3 protein: CSVETGLRNTIYF
CDR3 DNA: TGCAGCGTTGAAACGGGGTTGAGAAACACCATATATTTT

J gene: TRBJ2-3
clone size: -
D gene: TRBD1
V gene: TRBV11-2
CDR3 protein: CASSLDPYPTGTSTDTQYF
CDR3 DNA: TGTGCCAGCAGCTTAGACCCCTATCCGACAGGGACGAGCACAGATACGCAGTATTTT

J gene: TRBJ2-2
clone size: -
D gene: TRBD2
V gene: TRBV2
CDR3 protein: CASSVTGLATGELFF
CDR3 DNA: TGTGCCAGCAGTGTAACGGGACTAGCAACCGGGGAGCTGTTTTTT

J gene: TRBJ1-1
clone size: -
D gene: -
V gene: TRBV18
CDR3 protein: CASSRTDMNTEAFF
CDR3 DNA: TGTGCCAGCTCACGTACAGACATGAACACTGAAGCTTTCTTT

J gene: TRBJ2-2
clone size: -
D gene: TRBD2
V gene: TRBV27
CDR3 protein: CASSLGRAFGTGELFF
CDR3 DNA: TGTGCCAGCAGTTTAGGGAGGGCCTTTGGCACCGGGGAGCTGTTTTTT

J gene: TRBJ1-2
clone size: -
D gene: -
V gene: TRBV15
CDR3 protein: CATTPGGGRSYGYTF
CDR3 DNA: TGTGCCACCACCCCGGGAGGGGGGCGAAGCTATGGCTACACCTTC

J gene: TRBJ2-5
clone size: -
D gene: -
V gene: TRBV7-6
CDR3 protein: CASSFGDSARETQYF
CDR3 DNA: TGTGCCAGCAGCTTTGGTGACAGCGCAAGGGAGACCCAGTACTTC

J gene: TRBJ2-1
clone size: -
D gene: TRBD2
V gene: TRBV9
CDR3 protein: CASSVAGGIKEQFF
CDR3 DNA: TGTGCCAGCAGCGTAGCGGGGGGGATCAAGGAGCAGTTCTTC

J gene: TRBJ1-2
clone size: few
D gene: -
V gene: TRBV27
CDR3 protein: CASSFEVNYGYTF
CDR3 DNA: TGTGCCAGCAGTTTTGAGGTTAACTATGGCTACACCTTC

J gene: TRBJ2-1
clone size: -
D gene: -
V gene: TRBV9
CDR3 protein: CASSSSGEPHNEQFF
CDR3 DNA: TGTGCCAGCAGCTCATCAGGGGAACCCCACAATGAGCAGTTCTTC

J gene: TRBJ2-7
clone size: -
D gene: -
V gene: TRBV5-1
CDR3 protein: CASSLDLYEQYF
CDR3 DNA: TGCGCCAGCAGTTTGGACCTCTACGAGCAGTACTTC

J gene: TRBJ2-5
clone size: once
D gene: -
V gene: TRBV19
CDR3 protein: CASTLGTSRETQYF
CDR3 DNA: TGTGCCAGTACCCTAGGAACTAGCAGGGAGACCCAGTACTTC

J gene: TRBJ2-1
clone size: -
D gene: TRBD2
V gene: TRBV2
CDR3 protein: CASRGDSGLNEQFF
CDR3 DNA: TGTGCCAGCAGGGGGGATAGCGGGTTAAATGAGCAGTTCTTC

J gene: TRBJ2-7
clone size: -
D gene: -
V gene: TRBV6-1
CDR3 protein: CASGLNYEQYF
CDR3 DNA: TGTGCCAGCGGCCTTAACTACGAGCAGTACTTC

J gene: TRBJ2-1
clone size: -
D gene: -
V gene: TRBV29-1
CDR3 protein: CSVEDVRAVANEQFF
CDR3 DNA: TGCAGCGTTGAAGATGTCCGGGCAGTAGCGAATGAGCAGTTCTTC

J gene: TRBJ1-4
clone size: -
D gene: TRBD1
V gene: TRBV19
CDR3 protein: CASNRGQATNEKLFF
CDR3 DNA: TGTGCCAGCAATCGTGGACAGGCAACTAATGAAAAACTGTTTTTT

J gene: TRBJ2-1
clone size: few
D gene: TRBD2
V gene: TRBV5-1
CDR3 protein: CASSLRGGDYNEQFF
CDR3 DNA: TGCGCCAGCAGCTTACGCGGGGGGGACTACAATGAGCAGTTCTTC

J gene: TRBJ2-2
clone size: -
D gene: TRBD2
V gene: TRBV5-1
CDR3 protein: CASSNSPSLAGGTGELFF
CDR3 DNA: TGCGCCAGCAGCAACAGCCCAAGCCTAGCGGGAGGCACCGGGGAGCTGTTTTTT

J gene: TRBJ1-5
clone size: -
D gene: -
V gene: TRBV11-3
CDR3 protein: CATRRGWGNQPQHF
CDR3 DNA: TGTGCGACTCGGCGGGGTTGGGGCAATCAGCCCCAGCATTTT

J gene: TRBJ2-3
clone size: -
D gene: TRBD2
V gene: TRBV4-3
CDR3 protein: CASSQAIGGTNTDTQYF
CDR3 DNA: TGCGCCAGCAGCCAAGCGATTGGCGGGACTAACACAGATACGCAGTATTTT

J gene: TRBJ2-5
clone size: -
D gene: -
V gene: TRBV4-1
CDR3 protein: CASSRRVQETQYF
CDR3 DNA: TGCGCCAGCAGCCGCCGGGTCCAAGAGACCCAGTACTTC

J gene: TRBJ2-5
clone size: -
D gene: TRBD2
V gene: TRBV15
CDR3 protein: CATSRAGTIESETQYF
CDR3 DNA: TGTGCCACCAGCAGGGCTGGGACTATTGAGTCCGAGACCCAGTACTTC

J gene: TRBJ1-4
clone size: -
D gene: TRBD1
V gene: TRBV4-3
CDR3 protein: CASSQDRVTGGATNEKLFF
CDR3 DNA: TGCGCCAGCAGCCAAGATAGGGTTACAGGGGGAGCAACTAATGAAAAACTGTTTTTT

J gene: TRBJ1-6
clone size: few
D gene: TRBD1
V gene: TRBV19
CDR3 protein: CASRDRGPPLHF
CDR3 DNA: TGTGCCAGCCGGGACAGGGGTCCCCCCCTCCACTTT

J gene: TRBJ2-7
clone size: -
D gene: TRBD1
V gene: TRBV29-1
CDR3 protein: CSVRTGSSYEQYF
CDR3 DNA: TGCAGCGTCCGGACAGGGAGCTCCTACGAGCAGTACTTC

J gene: TRBJ1-1
clone size: -
D gene: TRBD1
V gene: TRBV10-3
CDR3 protein: CAISGGDREAFF
CDR3 DNA: TGTGCCATCAGTGGGGGGGACAGGGAAGCTTTCTTT

J gene: TRBJ2-6
clone size: -
D gene: TRBD1
V gene: TRBV7-9
CDR3 protein: CASSTPFRQGASGANVLTF
CDR3 DNA: TGTGCCAGCAGCACCCCTTTCCGACAGGGAGCCTCTGGGGCCAACGTCCTGACTTTC

J gene: TRBJ2-1
clone size: -
D gene: TRBD2
V gene: TRBV6-6
CDR3 protein: CASSFILAGMGNEQFF
CDR3 DNA: TGTGCCAGCAGTTTCATATTAGCGGGAATGGGGAATGAGCAGTTCTTC

J gene: TRBJ2-1
clone size: -
D gene: TRBD2
V gene: TRBV7-3
CDR3 protein: CASSISGTSADNEQFF
CDR3 DNA: TGTGCCAGCAGCATATCCGGGACTAGCGCTGACAATGAGCAGTTCTTC

J gene: TRBJ1-6
clone size: -
D gene: TRBD1
V gene: TRBV9
CDR3 protein: CASSVDQGAYSPLHF
CDR3 DNA: TGTGCCAGCAGCGTAGACCAGGGGGCTTATTCACCCCTCCACTTT

J gene: TRBJ2-6
clone size: -
D gene: TRBD1
V gene: TRBV28
CDR3 protein: CASSQDRGSYHSGANVLTF
CDR3 DNA: TGTGCCAGCAGTCAAGACAGGGGATCTTATCACTCTGGGGCCAACGTCCTGACTTTC

J gene: TRBJ1-2
clone size: -
D gene: -
V gene: TRBV6-5
CDR3 protein: CASSRLTIANYGYTF
CDR3 DNA: TGTGCCAGCAGTCGCCTTACGATAGCCAACTATGGCTACACCTTC

J gene: TRBJ2-3
clone size: -
D gene: TRBD1
V gene: TRBV5-6
CDR3 protein: CASSRNRGTDTQYF
CDR3 DNA: TGTGCCAGCAGCCGTAACAGGGGGACAGATACGCAGTATTTT

J gene: TRBJ1-2
clone size: -
D gene: TRBD1
V gene: TRBV6-1
CDR3 protein: CASSEGQGGLGYTF
CDR3 DNA: TGTGCCAGCAGTGAGGGACAGGGGGGACTTGGCTACACCTTC

J gene: TRBJ2-7
clone size: -
D gene: TRBD2
V gene: TRBV4-1
CDR3 protein: CASSLTSGETYEQYF
CDR3 DNA: TGCGCCAGCAGCCTCACTAGCGGGGAGACCTACGAGCAGTACTTC